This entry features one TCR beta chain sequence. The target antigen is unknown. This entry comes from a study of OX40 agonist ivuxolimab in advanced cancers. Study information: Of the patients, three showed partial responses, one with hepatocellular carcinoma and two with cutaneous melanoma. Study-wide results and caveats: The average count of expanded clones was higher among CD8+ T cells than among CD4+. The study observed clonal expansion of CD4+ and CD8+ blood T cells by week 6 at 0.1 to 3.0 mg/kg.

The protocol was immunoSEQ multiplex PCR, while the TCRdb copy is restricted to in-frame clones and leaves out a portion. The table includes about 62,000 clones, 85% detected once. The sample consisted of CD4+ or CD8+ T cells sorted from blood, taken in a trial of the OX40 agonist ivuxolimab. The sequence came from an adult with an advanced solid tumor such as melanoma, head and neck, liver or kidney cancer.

CDR3 DNA sequence: TGTGCCAGCAGCTTAGGACAGGGGGCCTACGAGCAGTACTTC. It encodes CASSLGQGAYEQYF. The chain combines TRBV7-3 with TRBJ2-7; 10 bases agree with TRBD1. The V segment lost 2 bases and the J segment 2 bases; nucleotides outside the gene matches: 0. The germline V gene has CDR1 SGHTA and CDR2 FQGTGA. The length of the CDR3 is 14 residues.